This TCR beta chain derives from a study of cytomegalovirus exposure and HLA in healthy donors (dated by TCRdb to between 2016 and 2019). Background for the entire study: According to an earlier analysis of 587 of the donors, about 179 million T cells yielded over 100 million unique TCR beta sequences and about 300 Gb of sequence data. An early release covering roughly 600 HLA-typed donors comprised about 290 gigabases of sequencing data and about 90 million unique TCR sequences. Of the 398 genotyped donors, approximately 81% were placed in the genetic ancestry cluster associated with self-reported Caucasian donors. The study aimed to test whether cataloging public T cell receptors could reveal signatures of past pathogen exposure. The study profiled the T cell repertoires of 500 to 800 subjects by immunosequencing and related them to cytomegalovirus serostatus. In addition to the first cohort of approximately 650 subjects, a separate validation cohort of approximately 110 different subjects was used. To predict cytomegalovirus infection status, the study combined high-throughput TCR immunosequencing, statistical association of individual TCRs with disease status, and machine learning. A later analysis re-analyzed previously published TCR beta repertoires from 666 donors and added high-resolution HLA genotyping to study TCR occurrence patterns. In the later analysis, no new phenotypic data were used to find candidate immune exposures; instead, reliance was placed on TCR beta sequences and their occurrence across donors. An earlier analysis of around 580 of the donors used high-throughput TCR beta sequencing to judge whether each TCR beta V gene segment behaved as functional or pseudogenic. Alongside the repertoire data, information on donor age, sex, ethnicity and CMV serostatus was compiled. In a later genetic analysis, genome-wide SNP genotypes for about three fifths of the roughly 670 donors were used, and that subset was treated as a discovery cohort. All discovery cohort repertoires had been generated on a single sequencing platform. HLA typing covered class I and class II loci at four-digit resolution. Typing coverage varied by locus: roughly 629-640 donors for A, B, C, DRB1 and DQB1; more than 500 for DQA1; 600 to 610 for DPA1; some 470 for DPB1. A handful of DR-DQ haplotypes were treated as single units for association and clustering because of strong linkage in the cohort. Across some 400 genotyped donors of the cohort, an average of approximately 220,000 unique TCR beta nucleotide sequences per donor were sequenced, and 15% to 20% of those sequences were non-productive. Broad study findings and their caveats: Strong co-occurrence of HLA alleles, especially DR and DQ, made assigning TCR associations to individual alleles difficult. A further reported finding was that TCR beta sequences accurately predicted the HLA-A and HLA-B alleles for most subjects in the first cohort. Broadly in line with IMGT annotations, most TCR beta V segments showed up in productive rearrangements about 90% or about 30% of the time in an earlier analysis of approximately 600 of the donors. Because HLA typing was unavailable for some donors at each locus, only the typed subset was used in association tests. A later analysis found that most CMV-associated TCR beta chains appeared HLA-restricted, with HLA associations seemingly driven largely by CMV exposure. Several of the top co-occurrence clusters appeared to be linked to parvovirus B19, influenza, CMV and Epstein-Barr virus, according to a later analysis. Roughly uniform sequencing depth across donors was assumed in presence/absence analyses, although this assumption may not hold. This cohort had only TCR beta chains sequenced, and the lack of alpha or paired-chain data limited which features could be detected. A cluster of highly shared sequence variants was judged likely to represent a technical artifact of the sequencing pipeline. Correlated functional status among segregating V segments might reflect linkage disequilibrium, but an unknown experimental factor could not be ruled out. Because counts were too low, about 17 rarely observed V segments, including chromosome 9 orphons, were excluded from the earlier analysis of several hundred of the donors. The study listed around 160 TCR beta chains as associated with cytomegalovirus. In a later analysis, HLA-associated TCR beta chains were found to be more clonally expanded and to have lower generation probabilities than equally common non-associated chains. Most TCR sequences were seen in very few donors, while some public TCRs were found in many individuals. In a later genetic analysis, a missense DCLRE1C variant was associated with V-gene and J-gene trimming of TCR beta chains, and the association was replicated in an independent cohort. A later analysis associated about 18,000 TCR beta sequences with specific HLA alleles at a false discovery rate of 0.05. The authors suggested that the approach could potentially be extended to other disease states and immunological phenotypes. According to a later genetic analysis, donors in an Asian-associated ancestry cluster had fewer N-insertions in productive TCRs than the approximately 650-donor mean. The only immune exposure information available for the cohort was CMV serostatus. In vitro tests confirmed that three of the cytomegalovirus-associated TCR beta chains recognize cytomegalovirus antigens. According to a later analysis, TCR association rates differed among HLA loci, with DRB1 alleles showing the most associated TCRs and HLA-C alleles showing the fewest. Some IMGT-functional V segments, including TRBV6-2 and TRBV6-3, could not be told apart with the 87-base-pair reads, so those segments were excluded. The classifier was reported to diagnose cytomegalovirus status with high specificity and sensitivity in both the original and validation cohorts.

This clone was detected a few times. Its antigen target is currently unknown. No clone much larger than this one lies a single base away; base qualities are absent. The cohort consisted of some 670 healthy bone marrow donors. At the time of sampling, every cohort member was nominally healthy, though immune exposures that went unrecorded were likely present. The donor tested CMV seronegative and was one of the 352 seronegative cohort members. A peripheral blood sample was provided by each donor, and peripheral blood mononuclear cells were used for TCR beta sequencing. The Qiagen DNeasy Blood Extraction Kit was used to extract genomic DNA from the blood cell samples. The CDR3 sequence holds 12 residues, the cysteine and phenylalanine included. Of the read, only the CDR3 DNA is kept; its 36 bases are in frame from base 1. Trimming at the junction amounts to 0 bases on V and 9 bases on J, and the germline ends lie 9 bases apart. CDR1 and CDR2, per the germline V gene (reference sequence), are GTSNPN and SVGIG.

The library relied on the immunoSEQ multiplex PCR assay. A mixture of 60 forward primers for TCR Vbeta segments and 13 reverse primers for TCR Jbeta segments was used in the multiplex PCR. A multiplex PCR assay on genomic DNA amplified the CDR3 region of rearranged TCR beta genes. On the Illumina HiSeq System, the amplified TCR beta libraries were sequenced as 87-base-pair reads. Turning to the authors' computational methods: A later analysis tallied tens of millions of unique TCR beta chains across the 666 repertoires, and approximately 9.9 million of those chains were shared by two or more donors. Raw reads were error-corrected and collapsed into unique sequences by a nearest-neighbor algorithm in which closely related sequences were merged to remove PCR and sequencing errors. V, D and J gene segments were assigned by aligning CDR3 sequences to IMGT reference sequences. Each retained sequence needed at least a six-nucleotide match to both a V gene segment and a J gene segment. Rearrangements were classified as productive when the CDR3 lacked stop codons and remained in frame with V and J, and all other rearrangements were classified as non-productive. Following IMGT convention, CDR3 was defined as the stretch from the second conserved V-encoded cysteine up to the conserved J-encoded phenylalanine. The earlier analysis of some 600 of the donors excluded sequences that lacked an unambiguous match to a single V gene segment. In an earlier analysis of roughly 500 of the donors, V segments were called functional above 56.7% productive rearrangements and were called segregating when the between-donor standard deviation exceeded 5%. A statistical classification framework was developed to diagnose cytomegalovirus status using the catalog of TCR beta chain sequences. V and J gene assignment, in a later analysis, came from comparing TCR nucleotide sequences with IMGT/GENE-DB human TR gene sequences. The TCRdist pipeline was used in a later analysis to assign CDR3 sequences and most-parsimonious VDJ recombination scenarios. In a later analysis, each TCR beta chain was defined by its CDR3 amino acid sequence together with its V-gene family, and reads lacking a unique V-gene family were excluded. To address suspected cross-contamination and a sequencing artifact, a later analysis removed several hundred highly shared, low-generation-probability nucleotide sequences. In a later analysis, a clonal expansion index was calculated for each public chain from normalized within-repertoire ranks of inferred template counts. In a later analysis, generation probabilities were computed with a VDJ recombination model fitted to out-of-frame rearrangements, and the resulting probabilities were checked against IGoR. In a later analysis, hypergeometric tests were used to score TCR-TCR, TCR-HLA and TCR-CMV co-occurrence, with a repertoire-size bias correction applied to TCR pairs. False discovery rates were estimated in a later analysis by permuting HLA or CMV assignments 20 times. In a later analysis, co-occurring TCRs were grouped with DBSCAN, and TCRdist sequence similarity was added when clustering was performed within HLA-allele-positive subsets. Repertoires with fewer than 30,000 or more than 120,000 public chains were left out of co-occurrence clustering, as were five repertoires with anomalous nucleotide sharing. As stored in TCRdb, this immuneACCESS dataset retains in-frame rearrangements with V and J assigned. A fraction of the clones does not appear; measured against another copy, unresolved V genes explain less than half of the discrepancy, and the remainder lacks a known reason. For V, J and clone size, that table is used; D and trimming come from the DNA. The sample table lists over 55,000 clones, over 75% of them with a count of one. The ten largest clonotypes hold approximately 4.2% of the sample.

The source material was PBMCs. This sequence uses TRBV30 and TRBJ1-3; the D gene identity is not certain. This TCR derives from a woman in her thirties in good health and CMV-seronegative. The DNA sequence reads TGTGCCTGGAGTGTAACGGGTTCCACCATATATTTT. It encodes CAWSVTGSTIYF.